What follows are 21 T cell receptor beta chains derived from one specimen sequenced in a study of cytomegalovirus exposure and HLA in healthy donors. The PCR used 60 Vbeta and 13 Jbeta primers. Repertoires were generated with immunoSEQ multiplex PCR, while TCRdb's copy carries only in-frame clones and drops some. This table lists some 160,000 clones. Sample: PBMCs. The receptor source for this set is a man aged 25-45 years in good health and CMV-seronegative.

The CDR3 DNA is TGCGCCAGCCGATCTCAGGGGGTAAACTATGGCTACACCTTC. This gives the protein CASRSQGVNYGYTF. J is TRBJ1-2 and V is TRBV10-2; 7 bases are a match to TRBD1. CDR3 size: 14 residues. Looked up from germline, CDR1 is WSHSY and CDR2 is SAAADI. V lost 8 bases to trimming and J lost 2 bases; unmatched junction nucleotides: 8.

The V gene is TRBV5-1, the J gene TRBJ2-1, with a possible D match to TRBD2 (5 bases). Germline V lookup: CDR1 SGHRS, CDR2 YFSETQ. V lost 6 bases and J 7 bases, leaving 11 bases between the germline ends. This CDR3 is 12 amino acids long. The CDR3 reads CASTFERNEQFF. The CDR3, as DNA: TGCGCCAGCACCTTCGAGCGGAATGAGCAGTTCTTC.

The chain carries TRBV7-7 and TRBJ2-1; 11 nucleotides line up with TRBD2. J was trimmed by 8 bases and V by 4 bases; bases with no gene match: 7. The CDR3 consists of 15 residues. In germline, CDR1 is SSHAT, CDR2 FNYEAQ (reference sequence). The CDR3 region is CASSSTSGSEDEQFF. The CDR3 DNA sequence: TGTGCCAGCAGCTCAACTAGCGGGAGTGAGGATGAGCAGTTCTTC.

This CDR3 is CASSIAPDSLNEKLFF. The CDR3 DNA follows: TGTGCCAGTAGTATAGCTCCGGACAGCCTTAATGAAAAACTGTTTTTT. This sequence joins TRBV19 and TRBJ1-4; D is possibly TRBD1 (6 bases). This CDR3 is 16 amino acids long. Germline V lookup: CDR1 LNHDA, CDR2 SQIVND (reference sequence). Trimming left V 1 base short and J 4 bases short, with 13 bases between.

The J gene is TRBJ2-1, the V gene TRBV7-9, with 12 bases that match TRBD2. The germline CDR1 and CDR2 sequences are SEHNR and FQNEAQ (reference sequence). V lost 5 bases to trimming and J lost 8 bases; unmatched junction nucleotides: 7. The CDR3 loop spans 15 amino acids. The CDR3 region is CASSKTSGSVDEQFF. The CDR3 nucleotides are TGTGCCAGCAGCAAGACTAGCGGGAGTGTCGATGAGCAGTTCTTC.

The J gene is TRBJ2-1, the V gene TRBV7-9; 7 bases align to TRBD2. V shed 6 bases, J shed 1 base, and the junction held 12 bases outside the gene matches. Per the germline V gene, CDR1 is SEHNR and CDR2 is FQNEAQ (reference sequence). The length of the CDR3 is 17 residues. The CDR3 DNA reads TGTGCCAGCAGTCAACCGGGGGGTATGGCGTCCTACAATGAGCAGTTCTTC. Translating it yields CASSQPGGMASYNEQFF.

The rearrangement joins TRBV18 to TRBJ2-5; 7 nucleotides align to TRBD1. The J call may be faulty, since TRBJ2-7 better matches the DNA end. The length of the CDR3 is 15 residues. Germline CDR1 is KGHSH and CDR2 is LQKENI. CDR3 region: CASSRFHGTDNEQYF. The CDR3 nucleotides are TGTGCCAGCTCGCGATTCCACGGGACAGATAACGAGCAGTACTTC.

This chain uses TRBV4-1 with TRBJ1-2; a weak D match, TRBD1 (6 bases). CDR1 is MGHRA and CDR2 is YSYEKL in the germline V gene. Trimming left V 0 bases short and J 2 bases short, with 10 bases between. This CDR3 spans 15 amino acids. The CDR3 DNA reads as TGCGCCAGCAGCCAAGATCGCCAGGGGAACTATGGCTACACCTTC. Its translation is CASSQDRQGNYGYTF.

CDR3 nucleotides: TGTGCCAGCAGCTTAGATCGCGGGAATGAGCAGTTCTTC. It codes for CASSLDRGNEQFF. The rearrangement links TRBV7-7 to TRBJ2-1, with a tentative D call TRBD2 (5 bases). The V gene lost 1 base and the J gene lost 7 bases, with 8 bases spanning the gap. The CDR3 has 13 residues. Germline lookup yields CDR1 SSHAT and CDR2 FNYEAQ (reference sequence).

V usage is TRBV7-2 and J usage is TRBJ1-5; D remains ambiguous. CDR3 length equals 12 residues. With 3 bases removed from V and 7 bases from J, the gap between germline ends came to 7 bases. Looked up from germline, CDR1 is SGHTA and CDR2 is FQGNSA. The CDR3 spells CASSFQQQPQHF. Here the CDR3 DNA reads TGTGCCAGCAGCTTCCAACAGCAGCCCCAGCATTTT.

V is TRBV4-1 and J is TRBJ1-4, with a possible D match to TRBD1 (6 bases). Per germline, CDR1 MGHRA and CDR2 YSYEKL. This CDR3 region has 15 residues. The ends were cut back, 0 bases at V and 8 bases at J, with 13 bases in the middle. CDR3 nucleotides: TGCGCCAGCAGCCAAGATCCGGGGGGCTGGGAAAAACTGTTTTTT. It translates to CASSQDPGGWEKLFF.

This chain links TRBV7-8 with TRBJ2-2; the match to TRBD2 covers 13 bases. After removal of 6 bases from V and 5 bases from J, the junction contained 3 bases not matched to a gene. Germline-derived CDR1 and CDR2 are SGHVS and FQNEAQ. This CDR3 is built from 15 residues. The CDR3: CASRVTSGRTGELFF. DNA of the CDR3: TGTGCCAGCAGGGTGACTAGCGGGAGGACCGGGGAGCTGTTTTTT.

This sequence joins TRBV28 and TRBJ1-5; D call uncertain. CDR1 is MDHEN and CDR2 is SYDVKM in the germline V gene. The length of the CDR3 is 14 residues. The V end lost 1 base, the J end lost 4 bases, and 8 bases lay between the germline ends. The CDR3 spells CASSLFSLNQPQHF. CDR3 sequence (DNA): TGTGCCAGCAGTTTATTTTCCCTTAATCAGCCCCAGCATTTT.

This sequence joins TRBV11-3 and TRBJ1-1; 9 bases line up with TRBD1. Germline CDR1 is SGHNT and CDR2 is YENEEA. This CDR3 is 17 amino acids long. V shed 2 bases and J 3 bases; nucleotides not matched to a gene: 10. The DNA of the CDR3 is TGTGCCAGCAGCTTAAGGTTTGGGGACAGGGCCCACACTGAAGCTTTCTTT. Translating it yields CASSLRFGDRAHTEAFF.

Concerning this clone itself: Because the CDR3 is missing its conserved closing phenylalanine or tryptophan, this is likely a read error. The chain recombines TRBV7-9 with TRBJ2-7; possible D gene TRBD2, 6 bases. CDR1 is SEHNR, CDR2 FQNEAQ, per germline (reference sequence). The CDR3 extends over 14 amino acids. V was pared by 2 bases and J by 1 base, with 9 bases between. CDR3 residues: CASSLTGTSYEQYL. Here the CDR3 DNA reads TGTGCCAGCAGCTTAACCGGGACTTCCTACGAGCAGTACCTC.

The chain joins TRBV6-5 to TRBJ2-1; 8 bases map to TRBD2. Per germline, CDR1 MNHEY and CDR2 SVGAGI. The CDR3 length is 14 residues. The ends lost 5 bases at V and 8 bases at J; junction bases unmatched: 8. CDR3 sequence: CASSQREIPHEQFF. The CDR3 nucleotides read TGTGCCAGCAGTCAGCGGGAGATTCCCCATGAGCAGTTCTTC.

The chain has TRBV13 and TRBJ2-5; D gene ambiguous. The end of the DNA aligns better with TRBJ2-7, so the J call may be wrong. This CDR3 region has 13 residues. CDR1 is PRHDT, CDR2 FYEKMQ, per germline (reference sequence). CDR3 in amino acids: CASSLGRSYEQYF. CDR3 sequence (DNA): TGTGCCAGCAGCTTAGGACGGTCCTACGAGCAGTACTTC.

The chain uses TRBV19 and TRBJ1-6; 7 nucleotides agree with TRBD1. V gave up 6 bases and J gave up 0 bases; unmatched junction bases: 8. CDR3 size: 17 residues. CDR1 LNHDA and CDR2 SQIVND come from the germline V gene (reference sequence). The CDR3 protein is CASRRETGSSYNSPLHF. DNA of the CDR3: TGTGCCAGTAGACGAGAGACAGGGAGCTCCTATAATTCACCCCTCCACTTT.

The chain is built from TRBV28 and TRBJ2-7; TRBD2 agrees at 10 bases. The CDR3 is 14 residues long. Germline CDR1 and CDR2: MDHEN and SYDVKM. Trimming cost V 6 bases and J 2 bases; bases outside gene matches: 4. The CDR3 nucleotides read TGTGCCAGCAGCTATCTAGCGGGAGCCTACGAGCAGTACTTC. Protein product: CASSYLAGAYEQYF. The full variable domain, with the rest looked up from reference TRBV28 and TRBJ2-7, is DVKVTQSSRYLVKRTGEKVFLECVQDMDHENMFWYRQDPGLGLRLIYFSYDVKMKEKGDIPEGYSVSREKKERFSLILESASTNQTSMYLCASSYLAGAYEQYFGPGTRLTVT.

The V gene is TRBV11-2, the J gene TRBJ2-4; 9 bases line up with TRBD2. Germline V gives CDR1 SGHAT, CDR2 FQNNGV. This CDR3 is built from 18 residues. Losses at the gene ends were 0 bases for V and 4 bases for J; bases not matched to a gene: 10. CDR3 nucleotides: TGTGCCAGCAGCTTAGATGTCTCGCTAGCGGGGTTAAAAAACATTCAGTACTTC. Protein: CASSLDVSLAGLKNIQYF. The whole variable domain, remainder taken from reference TRBV11-2 and TRBJ2-4, is EAGVAQSPRYKIIEKRQSVAFWCNPISGHATLYWYQQILGQGPKLLIQFQNNGVVDDSQLPKDRFSAERLKGVDSTLKIQPAKLEDSAVYLCASSLDVSLAGLKNIQYFGAGTRLSVL.

The chain employs TRBV5-4 and TRBJ1-1; 7 nucleotides match TRBD1. The ends lost 3 bases at V and 2 bases at J; junction bases unmatched: 7. Germline CDR1 and CDR2: SGHNT and YYREEE (reference sequence). The CDR3 has 15 residues. The CDR3 DNA is TGTGCCAGCAGCTCCCAGACAGGGCTTAACACTGAAGCTTTCTTT. This encodes CASSSQTGLNTEAFF.